Listed below are T cell receptor beta chains from one sample, sequenced in a study of cytomegalovirus exposure and HLA in healthy donors. The assay was immunoSEQ multiplex PCR, and TCRdb's table has in-frame clones only and misses some. The profile shows around 210,000 clones, 65% to 85% of them singletons. The specimen sequenced was PBMCs. These receptor sequences come from a man in his forties or fifties in good health and CMV-seronegative. The CDR3 runs from the conserved cysteine through the conserved F or W. A D gene is named only where the DNA matches it firmly. The listing skips clone size in some rows; elsewhere it reads once, few, many or a size class.

d_call	v_call	cdr3_length	clone_size	j_call	cdr3_nt	cdr3_aa
TRBD1	TRBV11-2	13	.	TRBJ2-7	TGTGCCAGCAACCTAGACAGGGTTGGCGAGCAGTACTTC	CASNLDRVGEQYF
.	TRBV30	13	.	TRBJ1-1	TGTGCCTGGACACAGGGCCTGAACACTGAAGCTTTCTTT	CAWTQGLNTEAFF
.	TRBV5-1	15	.	TRBJ2-3	TGCGCCAGCAGCTTGAACGGGAAGGGCACAGATACGCAGTATTTT	CASSLNGKGTDTQYF
.	TRBV5-1	11	.	TRBJ1-1	TGCGCCAGCCGGGCGGGCACTGAAGCTTTCTTT	CASRAGTEAFF
TRBD1	TRBV2	15	.	TRBJ1-1	TGTGCCAGCAGTGCCCAGGGACAGATGAACACTGAAGCTTTCTTT	CASSAQGQMNTEAFF
.	TRBV2	15	.	TRBJ2-6	TGTGCCAGCAGTGAGGGGCGGTCCGGGGCCAACGTCCTGACTTTC	CASSEGRSGANVLTF
.	TRBV6-5	16	.	TRBJ2-1	TGTGCCAGCAGTTACAGTAGCCTTCGCTCCTACAATGAGCAGTTCTTC	CASSYSSLRSYNEQFF
.	TRBV4-1	14	.	TRBJ2-5	TGCGCCAGCAGCCAAGTTGGGACTGAAGAGACCCAGTACTTC	CASSQVGTEETQYF
.	TRBV15	13	.	TRBJ2-1	TGTGCCAGTAATTGGCGAGGAAGCGATGAGCAGTTCTTC	CASNWRGSDEQFF
.	TRBV28	13	.	TRBJ2-3	TGTGCCAGCAGTTCCGGTCTAGGAGATACGCAGTATTTT	CASSSGLGDTQYF
TRBD1	TRBV7-3	17	few	TRBJ2-1	TGTGCCAGCAGCTTAACGGATAGGCAGGGGGCCCACAATGAGCAGTTCTTC	CASSLTDRQGAHNEQFF
TRBD1	TRBV14	16	.	TRBJ2-2	TGTGCCAGCAGCTCAAGGAGGGACAGGGTCACCGGGGAGCTGTTTTTT	CASSSRRDRVTGELFF
TRBD2	TRBV2	14	.	TRBJ2-7	TGTGCCAGCAGTGGGACTAGCGTTACCTACGAGCAGTACTTC	CASSGTSVTYEQYF
TRBD1	TRBV5-1	18	.	TRBJ1-4	TGCGCCAGCAGCTGGGCCTTGTTTGTGGGACAGGGAGGTGAAAAACTGTTTTTT	CASSWALFVGQGGEKLFF
TRBD1	TRBV2	13	.	TRBJ2-3	TGTGCCAGCAGTGGACAGGGTGTAGATACGCAGTATTTT	CASSGQGVDTQYF
TRBD2	TRBV7-2	16	.	TRBJ2-4	TGTGCCAGCAGCTTAGTCACTAGCGGAGCCAAAAACATTCAGTACTTC	CASSLVTSGAKNIQYF
.	TRBV6-4	15	.	TRBJ2-1	TGTGCCAGCAGTGTTTGGGCAGGGGACTACAATGAGCAGTTCTTC	CASSVWAGDYNEQFF
TRBD1	TRBV6-5	12	.	TRBJ1-2	TGTGCCAGCAGTGGGACAGGGTATGGCTACACCTTC	CASSGTGYGYTF
.	TRBV5-4	14	.	TRBJ2-7	TGTGCCAGCAGCTTTTTGGGGGCCAAGAACGAGCAGTACTTC	CASSFLGAKNEQYF
TRBD2	TRBV7-2	15	.	TRBJ2-1	TGTGCCAGCAGCCAGACTAGCGGACCCTACAATGAGCAGTTCTTC	CASSQTSGPYNEQFF
TRBD2	TRBV19	16	once	TRBJ2-3	TGTGCCAGTAGTCACGGGAGGGGCAGGGCGAAAGGTACGCAGTATTTT	CASSHGRGRAKGTQYF
TRBD1	TRBV4-1	15	.	TRBJ1-5	TGCGCCAGCAGCGCACAGGGGTTGGGGAATCAGCCCCAGCATTTT	CASSAQGLGNQPQHF
TRBD2	TRBV4-1	16	.	TRBJ2-2	TGCGCCAGCAGCCAAGATAGCGGGAGGGCGGCCGGGGAGCTGTTTTTT	CASSQDSGRAAGELFF
.	TRBV5-1	13	.	TRBJ2-5	TGCGCCAGCAGCTTTTCGGGGAGAGAGACCCAGTACTTC	CASSFSGRETQYF
TRBD1	TRBV19	18	.	TRBJ2-7	TGTGCCAGTAGTGCCCGGGACAGGGGCGCGAAGAGCTCCTACGAGCAGTACTTC	CASSARDRGAKSSYEQYF
.	TRBV28	13	.	TRBJ2-7	TGTGCCAGCAGCGCACAGGGTAGATACGAGCAGTACTTC	CASSAQGRYEQYF
TRBD1	TRBV5-4	15	.	TRBJ2-1	TGTGCCAGCAGCCGAGACAGGGCTTCCTACAATGAGCAGTTCTTC	CASSRDRASYNEQFF
TRBD1	TRBV2	15	.	TRBJ1-6	TGTGCCAGCCTAAAAACCGGGACAGGGTATTCACCCCTCCACTTT	CASLKTGTGYSPLHF
.	TRBV19	11	once	TRBJ2-3	TGTGCCAGTAGTAGTCTCGATACGCAGTATTTT	CASSSLDTQYF
TRBD2	TRBV18	15	.	TRBJ2-5	TGTGCCAGCTCACGGACTAGCGGGACGGAAGAGACCCAGTACTTC	CASSRTSGTEETQYF
TRBD2	TRBV7-9	16	few	TRBJ2-1	TGTTCCAGCAGCCCCAGACTAGCGGGAGATGTGAGTGAGCAGTTCTTC	CSSSPRLAGDVSEQFF
.	TRBV9	15	.	TRBJ2-5	TGTGCCAGCAGCGCCGGAGGGGGGGCAGGAGAGACCCAGTACTTC	CASSAGGGAGETQYF
TRBD2	TRBV27	15	few	TRBJ2-7	TGTGCCAGCAGCTTCCGCCGGGACTACTACTACGAGCAGTACTTC	CASSFRRDYYYEQYF
.	TRBV15	15	few	TRBJ1-6	TGTGCCACCAGCAGAGACCCTACAAGGGGATCACCCCTCCACTTT	CATSRDPTRGSPLHF
.	TRBV14	23	.	TRBJ2-2	TGTGCCAGCAGCCAAGAAATATATAAATCTTGGGTTCCGACGGCAGGGGATTCCGGGGAGCTGTTTTTT	CASSQEIYKSWVPTAGDSGELFF
.	TRBV10-2	15	.	TRBJ1-1	TGCGCCAGCAGTGACCCGTCCCCAGGGGACACTGAAGCTTTCTTT	CASSDPSPGDTEAFF